The TCR beta chain described here comes from a study of shared clonotypes between healthy human individuals. Study outcomes and limitations: Represented diversity (both genetic and exposure-history) was limited by the small number of donors. Relative to memory subsets, naive subsets generally showed larger estimated richness.

The CDR3 totals 11 residues. CDR1 and CDR2 from the germline V gene are SGHDN and FVKESK. V was trimmed by 6 bases and J by 6 bases, leaving 9 bases between them. Assay: immunoSEQ multiplex PCR; the TCRdb copy retains only in-frame clones and omits some. The sample shows over a million clones, about 76% of them seen only once. Notes on this clone: The antigen is unknown.

Splitting of CD4+ cells produced CD45RA+ naive and CD45RA-negative memory subsets. This TCR was recovered from a man aged 18-30 years in good health. Material: memory CD4+ T cells sorted from blood. Specified subset: CD45RA-negative fraction. The chain recombines TRBV14 with TRBJ2-7; no clear D gene. CDR3: CASSYFGEQYF. DNA of the CDR3: TGTGCCAGCAGTTATTTCGGCGAGCAGTACTTC.